This TCR beta chain was documented in a study of identical twins. Template switching added a universal primer site; cDNA carried unique molecular identifiers. In TCRdb, the 5' RACE reads were re-called with MiXCR into one record per CDR3 protein. The repertoire includes fewer than 650,000 distinct CDR3 sequences, around 9.6% of them detected once, and 3% sits in the top ten. Only healthy Caucasians were included as donors. This sample also belongs to another study, concerning yellow fever vaccine responses in identical twins.

The receptor's source is a young woman in good health. Source material: PBMCs.

The chain's CDR3 is CASSLVVGDRAYEQYF. The CDR3, as DNA: TGTGCCAGCAGCTTAGTGGTCGGGGACCGAGCCTACGAGCAGTACTTC. The V call is TRBV11-2, the J call TRBJ2-7; either TRBD1 or TRBD2 may fit D (5 bases each). The germline CDR1 and CDR2 sequences are SGHAT and FQNNGV. Trimming pared 1 base from V and 2 bases from J, leaving 15 bases between. The CDR3 is 16 amino acids.